This TCR beta chain is drawn from a study of T cell repertoires in cytomegalovirus infection. At the level of the study: Well-studied HLA-B-restricted CMV epitopes were used in the study alongside recently identified HLA-C-restricted ones. Public TCR beta signatures marked donors with CMV infection and the matching HLA. Notes on the study in general: Within the response measured ex vivo, HLA-C-restricted CMV-specific TCR beta clonotypes were dominant. Cumulative public TCR beta family frequency identified CMV carriers with the relevant HLA.

CDR3 length equals 14 residues. From germline, CDR1 is LNHDA and CDR2 SQIVND (reference sequence). Trimming took 4 bases from V and 3 from J; bases not matched to a gene: 4. Each CDR3 protein is one row after TCRdb ran MiXCR on the reads. The data contain some 920,000 distinct CDR3 sequences, roughly a third of them singletons. As for this clonotype: Its target is unknown.

The receptor comes from a human donor in good health (CMV status not recorded). Some clones in this sample may be carry-over from other donors' samples. The gene calls are TRBV19 and TRBJ2-7, with 9 bases that match TRBD1. Sequencing was performed on cultured CD8+ T cells from PBMCs, taken from culture after CMV antigen stimulation. CDR3 coding DNA: TGTGCCAGTAGTAAGAAGGACAGGGGCTACGAGCAGTACTTC. Encoded protein: CASSKKDRGYEQYF.